The subject of this entry is one TCR beta chain. What antigen it recognizes has not been identified. There are no base qualities to consult, and no much larger clone falls within one base. This sample was included in a study of cytomegalovirus exposure and HLA in healthy donors (dated by TCRdb to about 2017). About the investigation overall: In an earlier analysis of roughly 500 of the donors, about 260 Gb of sequence data and 90 million to 120 million unique TCR beta sequences from 150 million to 200 million T cells were reported. An early release that covered fewer than 800 HLA-typed donors contained approximately 320 gigabases of sequencing data and 65 million to 100 million unique TCR sequences. Of the roughly 400 genotyped donors, 81% fell in the genetic ancestry cluster associated with self-reported Caucasian donors. The study aimed to test whether cataloging public T cell receptors could reveal signatures of past pathogen exposure. The study profiled the T cell repertoires of approximately 700 subjects by immunosequencing and related them to cytomegalovirus serostatus. Along with the roughly 670-subject first cohort, a separate validation cohort of over a hundred different subjects was used. To predict cytomegalovirus infection status, the study brought together high-throughput TCR immunosequencing, statistical association of individual TCRs with disease status, and machine learning. A later analysis re-analyzed previously published TCR beta repertoires from 600 to 850 donors and added high-resolution HLA genotyping to study TCR occurrence patterns. In the later analysis, no new phenotypic data were used to find candidate immune exposures; instead, reliance was placed on TCR beta sequences and their occurrence across donors. An earlier analysis of around 540 of the donors applied high-throughput TCR beta sequencing to assess whether each TCR beta V gene segment acted as functional or pseudogenic. Donor age, sex, ethnicity and CMV serostatus were compiled together with the repertoire data. Genome-wide SNP genotypes for about 55% of the 666 donors were used in a later genetic analysis, which treated that subset as a discovery cohort. Every repertoire in the discovery cohort had been generated on one and the same sequencing platform. HLA typing included class I and class II loci at four-digit resolution. Typing coverage differed by locus: A, B, C, DRB1 and DQB1 were typed in roughly 629-630 donors, DQA1 in about 510, DPA1 in approximately 610, and DPB1 in 472. About five DR-DQ haplotypes were treated as single units for association and clustering because of strong linkage in the cohort. Among roughly 400 genotyped donors of the cohort, an average of around 250,000 unique TCR beta nucleotide sequences was sequenced per donor, of which about 18% were non-productive.

Paper-wide results and their limitations: This cohort had only TCR beta chains sequenced, and the lack of alpha or paired-chain data limited which features could be detected. According to a later genetic analysis, donors in an Asian-associated ancestry cluster had fewer N-insertions in productive TCRs than the approximately 610-donor mean. In the study, around 150 TCR beta chains were listed as associated with cytomegalovirus. Assigning TCR associations to individual alleles was difficult when HLA alleles, especially DR and DQ, strongly co-occurred. Roughly uniform sequencing depth across donors was assumed in presence/absence analyses, although this assumption may not hold. A later analysis found that HLA-associated TCR beta chains were more clonally expanded and had lower generation probabilities than equally common non-associated chains. Linkage disequilibrium might explain the correlated functional status among segregating V segments, but an unknown experimental factor could not be excluded. In a later analysis, the rate of TCR association differed among HLA loci, with DRB1 alleles having the most associated TCRs and HLA-C alleles having the fewest. The authors suggested that the approach could potentially be generalized to other disease states and immunological phenotypes. In a later analysis, more than 15,000 TCR beta sequences were associated with specific HLA alleles at a false discovery rate of 0.05. A few of the identified cytomegalovirus-associated TCR beta chains were confirmed in vitro to be specific for cytomegalovirus antigens. The earlier analysis of approximately 540 of the donors excluded around 17 rarely observed V segments, including chromosome 9 orphons, because counts were too low. Because HLA typing was unavailable for some donors at each locus, only the typed subset was used in association tests. A further reported finding was that TCR beta sequences accurately predicted the HLA-A and HLA-B alleles for most subjects in the first cohort. The only immune exposure information available for the cohort was CMV serostatus. The 87-base-pair reads could not distinguish some IMGT-functional V segments, including TRBV6-2 and TRBV6-3, so those segments were excluded. The classifier was reported to diagnose cytomegalovirus status with high specificity and sensitivity in both the original and validation cohorts. Across donors, most TCR sequences were observed very rarely, whereas some public TCRs were present in many individuals. In an earlier analysis of about 600 of the donors, most TCR beta V segments appeared in productive rearrangements about 90% or about 30% of the time, broadly matching IMGT annotations. An association between a missense DCLRE1C variant and V-gene and J-gene trimming of TCR beta chains was found in a later genetic analysis and replicated in an independent cohort. A later analysis found that most CMV-associated TCR beta chains appeared HLA-restricted, with HLA associations seemingly driven largely by CMV exposure. A cluster of highly shared sequence variants was judged likely to represent a technical artifact of the sequencing pipeline. A later analysis reported that several top co-occurrence clusters appeared linked to parvovirus B19, influenza, CMV and Epstein-Barr virus.

Looking up the germline V gene yields CDR1 ENHRY and CDR2 SYGVKD. From the cysteine up to the phenylalanine, the CDR3 has a length of 16 residues. The entry retains the CDR3 DNA only, 48 bases that are in frame from base 1. Ends trimmed: V by 6 bases, J by 2 bases; bases unmatched to a gene: 10. Receptor amplification or capture employed the immunoSEQ multiplex PCR assay. A mixture of 60 forward primers for TCR Vbeta segments and 13 reverse primers for TCR Jbeta segments was used in the multiplex PCR. A multiplex PCR assay on genomic DNA amplified the CDR3 region of rearranged TCR beta genes. Amplified TCR beta libraries were sequenced as 87-base-pair reads on the Illumina HiSeq System. From the authors' description of their analysis: A later analysis counted some 80 million unique TCR beta chains across the roughly 700 repertoires, and some 11 million of these chains were shared by at least two donors. To remove PCR and sequencing errors, raw reads were error-corrected and collapsed into unique sequences using a nearest-neighbor algorithm that merged closely related sequences. V, D and J gene segments were assigned by aligning CDR3 sequences to IMGT reference sequences. For a sequence to be retained, a match of at least six nucleotides was required to both a V gene segment and a J gene segment. Rearrangements were classified as productive when the CDR3 lacked stop codons and remained in frame with V and J, and all other rearrangements were classified as non-productive. Following IMGT convention, CDR3 was defined as the stretch from the second conserved V-encoded cysteine to the conserved J-encoded phenylalanine. The earlier analysis of about 590 of the donors excluded sequences that lacked an unambiguous match to a single V gene segment. An earlier analysis of some 500 of the donors classified V segments as functional when productive rearrangements were above 56.7% and as segregating when the standard deviation between donors was above 5%. A statistical classification framework was built for diagnosing cytomegalovirus status from the catalog of TCR beta chain sequences. V and J gene assignment, in a later analysis, came from comparing TCR nucleotide sequences with IMGT/GENE-DB human TR gene sequences. A later analysis assigned CDR3 sequences and most-parsimonious VDJ recombination scenarios with the TCRdist pipeline. In a later analysis, each TCR beta chain was defined by its CDR3 amino acid sequence together with its V-gene family, and reads without a unique V-gene family were excluded. A later analysis removed 592 highly shared, low-generation-probability nucleotide sequences to deal with suspected cross-contamination and a sequencing artifact. In a later analysis, a clonal expansion index for each public chain was calculated from normalized within-repertoire ranks of inferred template counts. In a later analysis, generation probabilities were computed using a VDJ recombination model fitted to out-of-frame rearrangements, and the results were checked against IGoR. Hypergeometric tests were used in a later analysis to score TCR-TCR, TCR-HLA and TCR-CMV co-occurrence, with a repertoire-size bias correction applied to the TCR pairs. False discovery rates were estimated in a later analysis by permuting HLA or CMV assignments 20 times. In a later analysis, co-occurring TCRs were grouped using DBSCAN, and TCRdist sequence similarity was added for clustering within HLA-allele-positive subsets. For co-occurrence clustering, repertoires with fewer than 30,000 or more than 120,000 public chains were excluded, along with 4 to 6 repertoires with anomalous nucleotide sharing. The table was pulled from immuneACCESS by TCRdb, which kept in-frame rearrangements only. Such tables lose some clones; where checked, under half of the loss comes from unresolved V genes, and the rest has no known cause. V, J and clone size are those of that table, while D and trimming were read from the DNA. The sample yields about 130,000 clones; 78% were counted once. The top ten clones comprise under 1.5% of the sample.

The cohort was made up of approximately 670 healthy bone marrow donors. At the time of sampling, every cohort member was nominally healthy, though immune exposures that went unrecorded were likely present. The donor tested CMV seronegative, placing the donor among the 352 seronegative members of the cohort. Every donor gave a peripheral blood sample, and the peripheral blood mononuclear cells from that sample were used for TCR beta sequencing. Genomic DNA extraction from the blood cell samples was performed with the Qiagen DNeasy Blood Extraction Kit. Sequenced input: PBMCs. The origin of this receptor is a female donor in good health and CMV-seronegative. The V and J genes are TRBV10-3 and TRBJ2-3; TRBD1 matches 8 bases in the middle. The DNA sequence is TGTGCCATCAGCGGCACTCAGGGGGCTCTCACAGATACGCAGTATTTT. The encoded protein is CAISGTQGALTDTQYF.